A selection of T cell receptor beta chains follows, all from one sample in a study of blood T cell repertoires in COVID-19. This table comes from immunoSEQ multiplex PCR, and its TCRdb copy is limited to in-frame clones, with some not included. Among approximately 220,000 clones listed, roughly four fifths were seen once. Sequencing was carried out using peripheral blood. All receptors derive from a woman aged 65 to 85 with acute or convalescent COVID-19. The CDR3 runs from the conserved cysteine through the conserved F or W. D genes are given only for firm matches. Rows give clone size only sometimes, using once, few, many, or a class for an expanded clone.

-	-	TRBV5-8	TRBJ2-3	TGTGCCAGCAGGATCACGATAACTAGCACAGATACGCAGTATTTT	CASRITITSTDTQYF
-	-	TRBV20-1	TRBJ1-1	TGCAGTGGACTTCTTAACACTGAAGCTTTCTTT	CSGLLNTEAFF
-	-	TRBV7-8	TRBJ1-2	TGTGCCAGCAGCTTAGGGACAAGTTATGGCTACACCTTC	CASSLGTSYGYTF
TRBD1	many	TRBV27	TRBJ1-6	TGTGCCAGCAGGCGGACAGGGGATAATTCACCCCTCCACTTT	CASRRTGDNSPLHF
TRBD2	-	TRBV18	TRBJ2-2	TGTGCCAGCTCGGGAGGGCGCACCGGGGAGCTGTTTTTT	CASSGGRTGELFF
-	-	TRBV5-1	TRBJ2-5	TGCGCCAGCAGCTTACAGGGCAACCAGGAGACCCAGTACTTC	CASSLQGNQETQYF
TRBD1	-	TRBV4-1	TRBJ1-1	TGCGCCAGCAGCCTCGACAGGGTCCCTGAAGCTTTCTTT	CASSLDRVPEAFF
-	-	TRBV7-6	TRBJ1-1	TGTGCCAGCAGCTTAGATATGAACACTGAAGCTTTCTTT	CASSLDMNTEAFF
-	-	TRBV10-2	TRBJ2-7	TGCGCCAGCAGTGAGCCCTGGAGGGAAGGATCCGAGCAGTACTTC	CASSEPWREGSEQYF
TRBD1	-	TRBV4-1	TRBJ2-3	TGCGCCAGCAGCCGAGGACAGGTCCCCGGTACGCAGTATTTT	CASSRGQVPGTQYF
TRBD2	-	TRBV4-1	TRBJ2-2	TGCGCCAGCAGCCTACGGCGGGAGGCAGGGGAGCTGTTTTTT	CASSLRREAGELFF
TRBD1	-	TRBV5-1	TRBJ2-7	TGCGCCAGCAGCTGGGGACAGGGGGCAACTCTCGAGCAGTACTTC	CASSWGQGATLEQYF
TRBD1	-	TRBV6-5	TRBJ2-1	TGTGCCAGCAGAACAGGGGGCGCAAGTTACAATGAGCAGTTCTTC	CASRTGGASYNEQFF
TRBD1	-	TRBV10-3	TRBJ1-5	TGTGCCATCAGTGAACAGGGGTGGCAGCCCCAGCATTTT	CAISEQGWQPQHF
-	-	TRBV18	TRBJ1-5	TGTGCCAGCTCACCATCTTACAATCAGCCCCAGCATTTT	CASSPSYNQPQHF